Listed below are T cell receptor beta chains from one sample, sequenced in a study of Graves' ophthalmopathy and Graves' hyperthyroidism. TCRdb used MiXCR to reprocess the multiplex PCR reads, holding one entry per CDR3 protein. The sample yields around 590,000 distinct CDR3 sequences, about two fifths seen once. Sequencing input: peripheral blood or thyroid tissue (not recorded which). The source of these receptors is an adult man with Graves' hyperthyroidism. CDR3s include the opening cysteine and the closing phenylalanine or tryptophan. The D gene is left open where the match is weak. The size entry is marked missing in some rows and otherwise reads once, few, many or a size class.

D	size	V	J	DNA	CDR3
-	many	TRBV10-3	TRBJ2-2	TGTGCCATCAGGGACTCTGGGGACGGGGAGCTGTTTTTT	CAIRDSGDGELFF
-	many	TRBV5-6	TRBJ1-2	TGTGCCAGCAGCTTCCCACCTCCAGGATATGGCTACACCTTC	CASSFPPPGYGYTF
-	many	TRBV7-9	TRBJ2-2	TGTGCCAGCAGCTATGTCGGGGAGCTGTTTTTT	CASSYVGELFF
TRBD1	-	TRBV7-9	TRBJ1-6	TGTGCCAGCAGCTTCCGGACAGGGCGAAATTCACCCCTCCACTTT	CASSFRTGRNSPLHF
TRBD1	few	TRBV7-2	TRBJ2-7	TGTGCCAGCAGTTTGGGACAGACCCCCTACGAGCAGTACTTC	CASSLGQTPYEQYF
TRBD1	few	TRBV5-1	TRBJ1-1	TGCGCCAGCAGCTTGGAATCGACAGGGGGCGCGAACACTGAAGCTTTCTTT	CASSLESTGGANTEAFF
-	many	TRBV4-2	TRBJ2-7	TGTGCCAGCAGCCAAGATGAGCAGGGTACCTACGAGCAGTACTTC	CASSQDEQGTYEQYF
-	many	TRBV6-5	TRBJ1-1	TGTGCCAGCAGCCGGATTAGTGGTTACACTGAAGCTTTCTTT	CASSRISGYTEAFF
-	few	TRBV6-5	TRBJ2-2	TGTGCCAGCAGTGACAGTCTTAACACCGGGGAGCTGTTTTTT	CASSDSLNTGELFF
-	few	TRBV6-5	TRBJ2-6	TGTGCCAGCAGTACACCAGGGGTACAGTTTGGGGCCAACGTCCTGACTTTC	CASSTPGVQFGANVLTF
-	-	TRBV29-1	TRBJ2-3	TGCAGCGTTGTCGGGGGCCGAACAGATACGCAGTATTTT	CSVVGGRTDTQYF
-	many	TRBV20-1	TRBJ1-2	TGCAGTGCCTTAAAGGGGCAGTTGGGCTACACCTTC	CSALKGQLGYTF
-	-	TRBV5-1	TRBJ2-5	TGCGCCAGCAGCGATCCGGATACGCAGTACTTC	CASSDPDTQYF
-	-	TRBV5-1	TRBJ2-7	TGCGCCAGCAAACCACGCGGAGATAGGACAGCAGACTACGAGCAGTACTTC	CASKPRGDRTADYEQYF
TRBD1	few	TRBV10-3	TRBJ1-1	TGTGCCAGCAGTGGCTACCCCGGGACAGGGACTGAAGCTTTCTTT	CASSGYPGTGTEAFF
TRBD2	-	TRBV9	TRBJ2-1	TGTGCCAGCACTCCAGCGGGGGTCAATGAGCAGTTCTTC	CASTPAGVNEQFF
-	many	TRBV10-2	TRBJ1-1	TGCGCCAGTAGGACAGAGGACACTGAAGCTTTCTTT	CASRTEDTEAFF
TRBD1	-	TRBV20-1	TRBJ1-4	TGCAGTGCCCCCCGGGACAGCCTTGCAACTAATGAAAAACTGTTTTTT	CSAPRDSLATNEKLFF
TRBD1	few	TRBV19	TRBJ2-7	TGTGCCAGTAGTTTTTCGGGGACAGGGGTCCCCTACGAGCAGTACTTC	CASSFSGTGVPYEQYF
-	few	TRBV9	TRBJ1-2	TGTGCCAGCAGCGTAGATGCAGCTAACTATGGCTACACCTTC	CASSVDAANYGYTF
-	-	TRBV5-1	TRBJ2-2	TGCGCCAGCAGCTTGCGACAGGCAATCGCGAACACCGGGGAGCTGTTTTTT	CASSLRQAIANTGELFF
-	few	TRBV27	TRBJ1-1	TGTGCCAGCAGTTTAAAGGGATGGAACACTGAAGCTTTCTTT	CASSLKGWNTEAFF
-	few	TRBV12-3/TRBV12-4	TRBJ1-3	TGTGCCAGCAGTTTATGGGAGTTGGCTGGAAACACCATATATTTT	CASSLWELAGNTIYF
-	-	TRBV12-3/TRBV12-4	TRBJ1-5	TGTGCCAGCACCCCCCAGCGGGCAGGGAGTATCCCCCCCCAGCATTTT	CASTPQRAGSIPPQHF
TRBD1	-	TRBV7-9	TRBJ1-1	TGTGCCAGCAGCTTAGTTACAGGGGTCCGGACTGAAGCTTTCTTT	CASSLVTGVRTEAFF
-	many	TRBV6-5	TRBJ1-1	TGTGCCAGCACGGGATACACTGAAGCTTTCTTT	CASTGYTEAFF
-	-	TRBV29-1	TRBJ1-4	TGCAGCCCTGACAGTCGGGACCCTAATGAAAAACTGTTTTTT	CSPDSRDPNEKLFF
TRBD2	-	TRBV5-5	TRBJ2-3	TGTGCCAGCAGCGTGGGACTAGCAGGCACAGATACGCAGTATTTT	CASSVGLAGTDTQYF
-	-	TRBV10-2	TRBJ1-4	TGCGCCAGCAGTCCTCTACATTCAACTAATGAAAAACTGTTTTTT	CASSPLHSTNEKLFF